This note documents a single T cell receptor beta chain sequence. Its antigen is not identified. A much larger clone is a single base away; this may be a read error. The same CDR3 also results from other DNA sequences found in this sample. This record comes from a study of shared clonotypes between healthy human individuals. Study observations and caveats: Naive CD4 clonotype sharing across four donors was approximately 5%.

CD8 cells classed as naive were CD45RO-negative and positively selected for CCR7, excluding terminally differentiated effector memory CD45RA+ cells. The assay ran at deep level. How the authors handled the data: Junction-only sequences without quality scores came from ImmunoSEQ, so filtering differed. The assay was immunoSEQ multiplex PCR, and TCRdb's table has in-frame clones only and misses some. The DNA was the basis for D and trimming; V, J and clone size are from that table. The sample records 550,000 to 650,000 clones, roughly 96% being singletons. The receptor comes from a woman aged 25 to 45 in good health. What was sequenced was naive CD8+ T cells sorted from blood.

CDR3 protein: CASSYSYEQYF. In DNA form, the CDR3 reads TGTGCCAGCAGCTACTCCTACGAGCAGTACTTC. This chain links TRBV5-6 with TRBJ2-7, with D hard to call. The CDR3 loop spans 11 amino acids. CDR1 is SGHDT, CDR2 YYEEEE, per germline. V lost 3 bases to trimming and J lost 0 bases, with 1 base between them.